Shown below are 9 T cell receptor beta chains from a single sample sequenced in a study of T-cell reconstitution after alpha-beta-depleted transplantation in children. As it was prepared, the TCRbeta library received unique molecular identifiers. TCRdb re-analysed the PCR reads in MiXCR, keeping a single row per CDR3 protein. The table has about 300,000 distinct CDR3 sequences, almost 8% seen once; the top ten hold around 10%. Whole-study results and caveats: Newly produced T cells mostly provided counts and TCRbeta diversity after one year, as hyperexpanded clones declined.

Their antigens remain unidentified. Specimen: peripheral blood, collected 360 days after TCRalphabeta/CD19-depleted stem cell transplant. These receptors all stem from a female patient between 2 and 15 years old who had a stem cell transplant for Fanconi anemia, so the T cells may come from the graft donor.

The chain employs TRBV6-2 or TRBV6-3 and TRBJ1-1, with TRBD1 as a possible D gene (5 bases). The CDR3 has 16 amino acids. From germline, CDR1 is MNHEY and CDR2 SVGEGT. V was clipped by 2 bases and J by 5 bases, with 18 bases between them. CDR3 amino acids: CASSYLGPAEGTEAFF. The CDR3 region has the DNA TGTGCCAGCAGTTACCTTGGACCCGCCGAGGGGACTGAAGCTTTCTTT.

This clonotype was counted many times. The V and J genes are TRBV6-5 and TRBJ1-1; TRBD1 agrees at 7 bases. The CDR3 consists of 13 residues. Germline V gene sequence: CDR1 MNHEY, CDR2 SVGAGI. J lost 3 bases, V lost 4 bases, and 2 bases had no gene match. The CDR3 DNA reads as TGTGCCAGCAGTTTCGACAGGGACACTGAAGCTTTCTTT. The encoded protein is CASSFDRDTEAFF.

There are a few counts of this clonotype. The chain is built from TRBV24-1 and TRBJ2-2; tentatively, D is TRBD1 (7 bases). Germline CDR1 reads KGHDR; CDR2 reads SFDVKD. The V end was cut by 1 base, the J end by 7 bases, with 18 bases between. The CDR3 extends over 17 amino acids. Here the CDR3 DNA reads TGTGCCACCAGTGATTTCGGCGGGACAGAATCAGTCGGGGAGCTGTTTTTT. Protein product: CATSDFGGTESVGELFF.

This clonotype was observed at least ten times. The J gene is TRBJ1-5, the V gene TRBV6-2 or TRBV6-3; a weak D match, TRBD1 (5 bases). CDR3 length: 17 amino acids. V was shortened by 0 bases and J by 1 base, with 13 bases between the two germline ends. Per germline, CDR1 MNHEY and CDR2 SVGEGT. CDR3 in DNA: TGTGCCAGCAGTTACTCCCCTCGGGACGGAAGCAATCAGCCCCAGCATTTT. Translation gives CASSYSPRDGSNQPQHF.

This clonotype was counted only a few times. The chain couples TRBV20-1 to TRBJ2-7, with 16 bases matching TRBD2. The V segment lost 4 bases and the J segment 4 bases; nucleotides outside the gene matches: 10. CDR1 is DFQATT and CDR2 is SNEGSKA in the germline V gene (reference sequence). This CDR3 comprises 17 residues. This chain's CDR3 is CSAIPGTSGRALYEQYF. CDR3 sequence (DNA): TGCAGTGCTATCCCCGGGACTAGCGGGAGGGCCTTATACGAGCAGTACTTC.

This clonotype was picked up many times. V is TRBV5-1 and J is TRBJ2-3, with 8 bases fitting TRBD2. CDR1 is SGHRS and CDR2 is YFSETQ in the germline V gene. The CDR3 covers 17 residues. V lost 2 bases and J lost 0; bases outside the gene matches: 8. The CDR3 here is CASSFQKAGASTDTQYF. CDR3 sequence (DNA): TGCGCCAGCAGCTTCCAGAAAGCGGGGGCAAGCACAGATACGCAGTATTTT.

This clonotype appeared a few times. V is TRBV7-2 and J is TRBJ2-7; no clear D. The ends were cut back, 0 bases at V and 6 bases at J, with 9 bases in the middle. From germline, CDR1 is SGHTA and CDR2 FQGNSA. This CDR3 has 13 residues. The chain's CDR3 is CASSLALTPEQYF. As DNA, the CDR3 is TGTGCCAGCAGCTTAGCGCTAACGCCCGAGCAGTACTTC.

This clonotype appeared many times. The chain uses TRBV4-2 and TRBJ1-1, with no clear D. From germline, CDR1 is LGHNA and CDR2 YNFKEQ. V was cut by 3 bases and J by 0 bases, with 8 bases left in between. This CDR3 spans 14 amino acids. CDR3 protein: CASSQGKMNTEAFF. CDR3 coding DNA: TGTGCCAGCAGCCAGGGGAAAATGAACACTGAAGCTTTCTTT.

The gene calls are TRBV4-2 and TRBJ2-7; D possibly corresponds to TRBD1 (5 bases). The V end lost 0 bases, the J end lost 4 bases, and 13 bases lay between the germline ends. The CDR3 extends over 15 amino acids. CDR1 and CDR2 (germline): LGHNA, YNFKEQ. The CDR3 DNA reads as TGTGCCAGCAGCCAAGATGGCCAGGGCCTTTACGAGCAGTACTTC. Translation: CASSQDGQGLYEQYF.